This T cell receptor (beta chain) was sequenced for a study of cytomegalovirus exposure and HLA in healthy donors. Study outcomes and limitations: Later analysis demonstrated an association between a missense DCLRE1C variant and TCR beta V- and J-gene trimming. The authors enumerated 150 to 200 TCR beta chains as linked to cytomegalovirus.

Notes on this clone: No antigen is known for it.

This PCR relied on a set of 60 Vbeta primers and 13 Jbeta primers. The repertoire was sequenced with immunoSEQ multiplex PCR; TCRdb's copy has only in-frame clones and lacks some. The sample includes 65,000 to 85,000 clones. CDR3 length: 17 amino acids. Germline V gene lookup returns CDR1 LNHDA and CDR2 SQIVND (reference sequence). V shed 0 bases and J 2 bases; nucleotides not matched to a gene: 7. This sequence was found in a female donor in good health and CMV-seropositive. This chain links TRBV19 with TRBJ1-5, with TRBD1 matching over 7 bases. The sample taken for sequencing was PBMCs. The CDR3 here is CASSIETQGSGNQPQHF. In nucleotides, the CDR3 is TGTGCCAGTAGTATAGAGACACAGGGGTCGGGCAATCAGCCCCAGCATTTT.